The 9 T cell receptor beta chains below were found in one sample sequenced in a study of control samples from healthy donors and cancer patients. Libraries were prepared by immunoSEQ multiplex PCR; TCRdb keeps only in-frame clonotypes and omits some of them. The table records about 75,000 clones, roughly 94% of them present only once. The sample consisted of blood. These receptor sequences come from a woman in her 40s in good health.

This rearrangement joins TRBV18 to TRBJ1-2, with a possible D match to TRBD1 (5 bases). With 3 bases removed from V and 3 bases from J, the gap between germline ends came to 14 bases. CDR1 and CDR2 from the germline V gene are KGHSH and LQKENI. The CDR3 is made up of 15 amino acids. Written as DNA, the CDR3 is TGTGCCAGCTCACCTCCGGTAGGGGTTCACTATGGCTACACCTTC. This gives the protein CASSPPVGVHYGYTF.

The chain joins TRBV2 to TRBJ1-5; 12 bases agree with TRBD1. This CDR3 is built from 13 residues. V gave up 6 bases and J gave up 6 bases; unmatched junction bases: 0. Germline-derived CDR1 and CDR2 are SNHLY and FYNNEI. This CDR3 reads CASRGQGAQPQHF. The DNA of the CDR3 is TGTGCCAGCAGGGGACAGGGGGCTCAGCCCCAGCATTTT.

The chain links TRBV9 to TRBJ2-7; 13 bases are a match to TRBD2. There are 15 residues in the CDR3. Trimming removed 7 bases from V and 2 bases from J; junction bases left unmatched: 6. Per the germline V gene, CDR1 is SGDLS and CDR2 is YYNGEE. CDR3 DNA sequence: TGTGCCAGCTCCCAAGGACTAGCGGGGGCCTACGAGCAGTACTTC. Protein: CASSQGLAGAYEQYF.

J is TRBJ2-5 and V is TRBV25-1; possibly TRBD2 for D (5 bases). The CDR3 totals 14 residues. Trimming cost V 3 bases and J 3 bases, with 11 bases left between them. Looked up from germline, CDR1 is MGHDK and CDR2 is SYGVNS. CDR3 sequence: CASSEVVGEETQYF. In DNA form, the CDR3 reads TGTGCCAGCAGTGAGGTGGTGGGAGAAGAGACCCAGTACTTC. The full variable domain, completed using reference TRBV25-1 and TRBJ2-5, is EADIYQTPRYLVIGTGKKITLECSQTMGHDKMYWYQQDPGMELHLIHYSYGVNSTEKGDLSSESTVSRIRTEHFPLTLESARPSHTSQYLCASSEVVGEETQYFGPGTRLLVL.

The chain joins TRBV4-3 to TRBJ1-1; D possibly corresponds to TRBD1 (5 bases). CDR3 length: 13 residues. The germline V gene encodes CDR1 LGHNA and CDR2 YSLEER. The germline V and J ends were trimmed by 4 bases and 4 bases, with 10 bases remaining between them. The CDR3 here is CASSRGGSTEAFF. The CDR3 DNA sequence: TGCGCCAGCAGCCGGGGGGGTAGCACTGAAGCTTTCTTT.

The chain couples TRBV5-1 to TRBJ1-2; D not resolved. V lost 0 bases and J 5 bases, leaving 11 bases between the germline ends. CDR1 SGHRS and CDR2 YFSETQ come from the germline V gene. This CDR3 region has 14 residues. In nucleotides, the CDR3 is TGCGCCAGCAGCTTGGTGGCGGAGCGATATGGCTACACCTTC. This encodes CASSLVAERYGYTF.

The chain couples TRBV30 to TRBJ1-2; D not certain. CDR1 and CDR2 (germline): GTSNPN, SVGIG (reference sequence). Trimming took off 4 bases at V and 2 bases at J, with 11 bases between the two ends. This CDR3 is built from 13 residues. CDR3 coding DNA: TGTGCCTGGAAGGTGGAACTCAACTATGGCTACACCTTC. Its translation is CAWKVELNYGYTF.

The rearrangement links TRBV29-1 to TRBJ2-5; TRBD1 matches at 7 bases. V was clipped by 8 bases and J by 7 bases; unmatched bases: 10. Germline assignment: CDR1 SQVTM and CDR2 ANQGSEA. This CDR3 spans 12 amino acids. CDR3 in DNA: TGCAGCATTGCAGGGGGTAGCGCGACCCAGTACTTC. Encoded protein: CSIAGGSATQYF.

V usage is TRBV28 and J usage is TRBJ1-2; D unclear. Trimming removed 2 bases at V and 8 bases at J, with 9 bases between. The CDR3 spans 12 residues. The germline V gene has CDR1 MDHEN and CDR2 SYDVKM. The CDR3 coding sequence is TGTGCCAGCAGTTTAATGGCAGGAGGCTACACCTTC. This encodes CASSLMAGGYTF.